This TCR beta chain was documented in a study of siplizumab effects on memory and regulatory T cells. The trim removed 3 bases at V and 4 bases at J, leaving 5 bases unmatched. Germline V CDR1 and CDR2: MNHEY, SMNVEV (reference sequence). CDR3 length: 14 residues. TCRdb keeps only in-frame clones here, not all; method: immunoSEQ multiplex PCR. The repertoire holds more than 50,000 clones, just over 90% seen once, with around two fifths in the top ten. Broader study findings: Versus over 25% in controls, the mappable alloreactive CD4+ clones averaged roughly 75% Treg-derived with siplizumab.

In regard to this clone: What it binds is not known.

The genes are TRBV27 and TRBJ1-1; 7 bases fit TRBD1. Sequencing used CD8+ T cells sorted from blood. This sequence originates from a human donor in good health. CDR3 DNA sequence: TGTGCCAGCAGTTTGCAGGGGGTTAGCACTGAAGCTTTCTTT. This sequence encodes CASSLQGVSTEAFF.